This TCR beta chain is from a study of T cell changes during pregnancy in multiple sclerosis. Libraries were prepared by immunoSEQ multiplex PCR; TCRdb keeps only in-frame clonotypes and omits some of them. The sample records more than 90,000 clones, more than 85% being singletons. The CDR3 is 14 residues long. Germline assignment: CDR1 MDHEN and CDR2 SYDVKM. The germline V and J ends were trimmed by 0 bases and 0 bases, with 6 bases remaining between them. The sample in question was peripheral blood, obtained in the second trimester of pregnancy. This TCR derives from a female donor with multiple sclerosis, enrolled in a pregnancy study. This rearrangement joins TRBV28 to TRBJ2-7, with D tentatively TRBD1 (6 bases). The chain's CDR3 is CASSLWDSSYEQYF. The CDR3 bases are TGTGCCAGCAGTTTATGGGACAGCTCCTACGAGCAGTACTTC. Complete variable domain (other parts from reference TRBV28 and TRBJ2-7): DVKVTQSSRYLVKRTGEKVFLECVQDMDHENMFWYRQDPGLGLRLIYFSYDVKMKEKGDIPEGYSVSREKKERFSLILESASTNQTSMYLCASSLWDSSYEQYFGPGTRLTVT.